This TCR beta chain was observed in a study of blood T cell repertoires in COVID-19. Study summary: Sample material is recorded as cDNA or gDNA derived from T cells, B-cell-depleted T cells, or PBMCs.

This CDR3 comprises 14 residues. Germline-derived CDR1 and CDR2 are SGHAT and FQNNGV. With 2 bases removed from V and 2 bases from J, the gap between germline ends came to 8 bases. In the study's own analysis: Scientists estimated how many nucleated cells there were by amplifying reference gene primers. The assay was immunoSEQ multiplex PCR, and TCRdb's table has in-frame clones only and misses some. The D gene and trimming were derived from the DNA, and the V and J assignments and clone size from that table. Of 200,000 to 300,000 clones detected, 82% appear once; the ten largest clones hold 3.4%. V gene TRBV11-2 combines with J gene TRBJ2-3; D ambiguous. Sequenced input: peripheral blood. The receptor comes from a woman aged 18 to 35 with acute or convalescent COVID-19. The CDR3 protein is CASSLTTVTDTQYF. CDR3 in DNA: TGTGCCAGCAGCTTAACTACGGTCACAGATACGCAGTATTTT.